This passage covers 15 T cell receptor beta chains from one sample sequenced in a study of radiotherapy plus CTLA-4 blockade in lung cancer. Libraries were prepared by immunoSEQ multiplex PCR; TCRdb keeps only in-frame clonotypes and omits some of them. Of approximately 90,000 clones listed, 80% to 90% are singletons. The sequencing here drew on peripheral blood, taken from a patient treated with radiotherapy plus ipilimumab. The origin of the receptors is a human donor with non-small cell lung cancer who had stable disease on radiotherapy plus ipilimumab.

The CDR3 bases are TGTGCCAGCAGACCGGGACGCCGAGCGAACTATGGCTACACCTTC. Translated: CASRPGRRANYGYTF. This chain connects TRBV27 to TRBJ1-2; D is possibly TRBD1 (5 bases). This CDR3 is built from 15 residues. Germline CDR1 is MNHEY and CDR2 is SMNVEV (reference sequence). With 6 bases removed from V and 2 bases from J, the gap between germline ends came to 16 bases.

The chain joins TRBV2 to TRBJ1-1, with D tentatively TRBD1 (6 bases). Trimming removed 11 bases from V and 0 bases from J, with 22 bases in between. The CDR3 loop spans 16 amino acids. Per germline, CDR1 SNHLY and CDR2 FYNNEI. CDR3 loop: CAGGRGGGFMNTEAFF. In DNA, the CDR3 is TGTGCCGGCGGTAGGGGGGGCGGTTTCATGAACACTGAAGCTTTCTTT.

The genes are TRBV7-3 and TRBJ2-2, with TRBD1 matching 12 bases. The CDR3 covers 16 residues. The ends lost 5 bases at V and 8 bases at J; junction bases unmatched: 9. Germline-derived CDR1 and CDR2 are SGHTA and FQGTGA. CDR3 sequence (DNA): TGTGCCAGCAGCCCCCGAGGGGACAGGGGGCAAGGGGAGCTGTTTTTT. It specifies CASSPRGDRGQGELFF.

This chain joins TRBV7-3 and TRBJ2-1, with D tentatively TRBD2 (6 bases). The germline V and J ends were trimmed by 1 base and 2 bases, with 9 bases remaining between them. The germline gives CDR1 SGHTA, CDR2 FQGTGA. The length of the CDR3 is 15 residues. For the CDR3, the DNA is TGTGCCAGCAGCTTAATAGGGGAGGCCTACAATGAGCAGTTCTTC. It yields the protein CASSLIGEAYNEQFF.

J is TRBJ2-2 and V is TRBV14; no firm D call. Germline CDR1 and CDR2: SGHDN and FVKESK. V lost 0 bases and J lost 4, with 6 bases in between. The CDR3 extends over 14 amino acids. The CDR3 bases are TGTGCCAGCAGCCAAGAACCAGGCACCGGGGAGCTGTTTTTT. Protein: CASSQEPGTGELFF.

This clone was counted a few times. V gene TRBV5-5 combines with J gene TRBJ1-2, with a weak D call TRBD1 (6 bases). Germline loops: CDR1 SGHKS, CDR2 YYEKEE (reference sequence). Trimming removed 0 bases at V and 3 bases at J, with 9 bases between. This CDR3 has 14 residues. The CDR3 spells CASSLGGGYYGYTF. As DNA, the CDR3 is TGTGCCAGCAGCTTGGGAGGGGGTTACTATGGCTACACCTTC.

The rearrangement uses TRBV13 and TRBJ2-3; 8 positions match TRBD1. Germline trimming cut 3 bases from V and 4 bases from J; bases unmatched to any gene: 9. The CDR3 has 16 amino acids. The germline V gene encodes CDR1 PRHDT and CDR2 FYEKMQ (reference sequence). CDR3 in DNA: TGTGCCAGCAGCTTGAAGGGCCAGGGGGCATCAGATACGCAGTATTTT. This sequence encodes CASSLKGQGASDTQYF.

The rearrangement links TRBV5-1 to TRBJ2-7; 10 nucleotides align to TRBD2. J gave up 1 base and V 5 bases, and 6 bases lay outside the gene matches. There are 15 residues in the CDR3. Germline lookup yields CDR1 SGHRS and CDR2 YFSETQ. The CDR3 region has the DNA TGCGCCAGCAGTCCTAGCGGGAGTAGGTCCTACGAGCAGTACTTC. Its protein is CASSPSGSRSYEQYF.

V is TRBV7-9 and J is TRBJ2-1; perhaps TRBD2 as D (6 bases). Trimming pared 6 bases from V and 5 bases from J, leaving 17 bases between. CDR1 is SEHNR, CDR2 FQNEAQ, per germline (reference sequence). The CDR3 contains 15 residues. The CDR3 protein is CASRGWRGSHNEQFF. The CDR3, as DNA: TGTGCCAGCAGAGGATGGCGGGGAAGCCACAATGAGCAGTTCTTC.

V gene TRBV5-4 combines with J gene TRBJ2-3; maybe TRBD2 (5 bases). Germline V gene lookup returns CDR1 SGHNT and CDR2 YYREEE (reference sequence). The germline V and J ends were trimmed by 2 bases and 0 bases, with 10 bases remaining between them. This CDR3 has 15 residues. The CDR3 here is CASSLKAVSTDTQYF. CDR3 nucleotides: TGTGCCAGCAGCTTAAAAGCGGTTAGCACAGATACGCAGTATTTT. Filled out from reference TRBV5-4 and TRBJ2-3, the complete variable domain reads ETGVTQSPTHLIKTRGQQVTLRCSSQSGHNTVSWYQQALGQGPQFIFQYYREEENGRGNFPPRFSGLQFPNYSSELNVNALELDDSALYLCASSLKAVSTDTQYFGPGTRLTVL.

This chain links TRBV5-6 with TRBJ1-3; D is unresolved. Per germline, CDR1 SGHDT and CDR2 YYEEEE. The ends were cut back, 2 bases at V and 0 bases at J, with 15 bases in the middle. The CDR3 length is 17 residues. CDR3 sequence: CASSLRGSSSSGNTIYF. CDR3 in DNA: TGTGCCAGCAGCTTAAGAGGCAGTTCATCCTCTGGAAACACCATATATTTT.

CDR3 coding DNA: TGTGCCAGCAGGGGCCGGGACAGGGGACGAGAAAAACTGTTTTTT. Protein: CASRGRDRGREKLFF. The chain uses TRBV2 and TRBJ1-4; 10 nucleotides agree with TRBD1. V trimming: 6 bases; J trimming: 8 bases; junction bases outside the gene matches: 9. Germline loops: CDR1 SNHLY, CDR2 FYNNEI. The length of the CDR3 is 15 residues.

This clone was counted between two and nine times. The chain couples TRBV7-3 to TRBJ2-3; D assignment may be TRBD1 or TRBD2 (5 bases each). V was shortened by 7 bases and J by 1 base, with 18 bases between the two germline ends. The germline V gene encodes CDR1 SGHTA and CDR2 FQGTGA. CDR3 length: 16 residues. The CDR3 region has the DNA TGTGCCAGCAACAATCCGGGACCCTCGGGCACAGATACGCAGTATTTT. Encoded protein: CASNNPGPSGTDTQYF.

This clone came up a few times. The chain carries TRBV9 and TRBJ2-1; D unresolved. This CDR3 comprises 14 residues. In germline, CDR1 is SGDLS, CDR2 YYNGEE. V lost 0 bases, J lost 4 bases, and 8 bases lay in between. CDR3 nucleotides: TGTGCCAGCAGCGTAGCTCAAGATTACAATGAGCAGTTCTTC. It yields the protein CASSVAQDYNEQFF. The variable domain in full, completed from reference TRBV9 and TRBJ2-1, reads DSGVTQTPKHLITATGQRVTLRCSPRSGDLSVYWYQQSLDQGLQFLIQYYNGEERAKGNILERFSAQQFPDLHSELNLSSLELGDSALYFCASSVAQDYNEQFFGPGTRLTVL.

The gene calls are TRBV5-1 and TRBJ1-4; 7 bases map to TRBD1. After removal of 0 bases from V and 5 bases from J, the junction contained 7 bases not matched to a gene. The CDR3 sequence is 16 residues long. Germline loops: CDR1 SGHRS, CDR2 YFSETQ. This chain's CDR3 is CASSLDGAGGNEKLFF. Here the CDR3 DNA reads TGCGCCAGCAGCTTGGATGGTGCAGGGGGGAATGAAAAACTGTTTTTT.